One and the same sample provided the 29 T cell receptor beta chains below, sequenced in a study of blood T cell repertoires in COVID-19. Libraries were prepared by immunoSEQ multiplex PCR; TCRdb keeps only in-frame clonotypes and omits some of them. The sample consists of 50,000 to 65,000 clones, roughly 84% of them appearing once. The material sequenced was peripheral blood. Source of these receptors: a man aged 55 to 69 with COVID-19, enrolled during active disease.

This chain connects TRBV11-2 to TRBJ2-7; 8 positions agree with TRBD1. The germline V gene encodes CDR1 SGHAT and CDR2 FQNNGV. There are 16 residues in the CDR3. The ends lost 0 bases at V and 3 bases at J; junction bases unmatched: 7. The CDR3 reads CASSLDLAGGGYEQYF. The DNA for the CDR3 is TGTGCCAGCAGCTTAGATTTGGCAGGGGGCGGCTACGAGCAGTACTTC.

This clone was seen only once. This chain connects TRBV19 to TRBJ2-5, with 7 bases matching TRBD1. V lost 2 bases, J lost 5 bases, and 5 bases stayed unmatched. CDR1 is LNHDA, CDR2 SQIVND, per germline (reference sequence). There are 14 residues in the CDR3. CDR3 in DNA: TGTGCCAGTAGTATAAGGGGGCTCAGTGAGACCCAGTACTTC. As protein: CASSIRGLSETQYF.

The rearrangement uses TRBV20-1 and TRBJ2-7; TRBD2 agrees at 11 bases. V shed 3 bases and J 3 bases; nucleotides not matched to a gene: 13. This CDR3 comprises 17 residues. Germline V CDR1 and CDR2: DFQATT, SNEGSKA (reference sequence). The CDR3 nucleotides read TGCAGTGCTAGTCCTTTCGTGGGTAGCGGGAGGGACTACGAGCAGTACTTC. This codes for CSASPFVGSGRDYEQYF.

The V call is TRBV9, the J call TRBJ1-2, with 8 bases fitting TRBD1. This CDR3 has 15 amino acids. Trimming took 3 bases from V and 7 from J; bases not matched to a gene: 11. Looked up from germline, CDR1 is SGDLS and CDR2 is YYNGEE. CDR3 DNA sequence: TGTGCCAGCAGCGGATCCCCCGACAGGGGACGTGGCTACACCTTC. Translation gives CASSGSPDRGRGYTF. The whole variable domain, filled in from reference TRBV9 and TRBJ1-2, reads DSGVTQTPKHLITATGQRVTLRCSPRSGDLSVYWYQQSLDQGLQFLIQYYNGEERAKGNILERFSAQQFPDLHSELNLSSLELGDSALYFCASSGSPDRGRGYTFGSGTRLTVV.

V is TRBV28 and J is TRBJ1-5; TRBD1 matches 7 bases. Germline V gives CDR1 MDHEN, CDR2 SYDVKM. The CDR3 contains 14 residues. Trimming took 2 bases from V and 9 from J; bases not matched to a gene: 7. CDR3 loop: CASSLVQGGGPQHF. The CDR3 bases are TGTGCCAGCAGTTTAGTGCAGGGGGGAGGGCCCCAGCATTTT.

This clone showed up just a few times. The gene calls are TRBV11-2 and TRBJ2-3, with a possible D match to TRBD2 (5 bases). Trimming left V 1 base short and J 1 base short, with 9 bases between. Germline V gene data show CDR1 as SGHAT and CDR2 as FQNNGV. The CDR3 is 15 residues long. CDR3 nucleotide sequence: TGTGCCAGCAGCTTAGGCTGGCGGGGCACAGATACGCAGTATTTT. Its protein product is CASSLGWRGTDTQYF.

The chain carries TRBV5-1 and TRBJ2-1; D uncertain. The germline V gene has CDR1 SGHRS and CDR2 YFSETQ. The CDR3 totals 14 residues. V was pared by 5 bases and J by 7 bases, with 16 bases between. CDR3 region: CASSSPFRWNEQFF. CDR3 DNA: TGCGCCAGCAGTTCGCCCTTTAGATGGAATGAGCAGTTCTTC.

The CDR3 region is CASSPAGETQYF. CDR3 in DNA: TGTGCCAGCTCACCAGCGGGAGAGACCCAGTACTTC. V usage is TRBV18 and J usage is TRBJ2-5, with D possibly TRBD2 on 5 matching bases. Deletions cut 2 bases from V and 4 bases from J, with 5 bases between. There are 12 residues in the CDR3. Germline-derived CDR1 and CDR2 are KGHSH and LQKENI.

As for this clone: A much bigger clone sits one base away, suggesting this may be a read error. The chain recombines TRBV29-1 with TRBJ1-6; 8 nucleotides match TRBD1. Looked up from germline, CDR1 is SQVTM and CDR2 is ANQGSEA. The CDR3 contains 12 residues. CDR3 DNA sequence: TGCAGCGTGGGACAGGATAATTCACCCTTCCACTTT. Protein product: CSVGQDNSPFHF.

The J gene is TRBJ2-6, the V gene TRBV2; D perhaps matches TRBD1 (5 bases). The CDR3 covers 15 residues. Trimming took 7 bases from V and 0 from J, leaving 10 bases between them. Germline CDR1 and CDR2: SNHLY and FYNNEI. The CDR3 nucleotides are TGTGCCAGCATCCCACAGGCCTCTGGGGCCAACGTCCTGACTTTC. Amino acids: CASIPQASGANVLTF.

The chain uses TRBV6-5 and TRBJ2-2; TRBD2 matches at 8 bases. V dropped 11 bases and J dropped 1; count of bases not matched to a gene: 6. The CDR3 length is 14 residues. Germline V gene data show CDR1 as MNHEY and CDR2 as SVGAGI. Written as DNA, the CDR3 is TGTGCCGGCCGGACTAGCTTGAACACCGGGGAGCTGTTTTTT. Translated: CAGRTSLNTGELFF.

This clone was counted many times. The chain uses TRBV5-1 and TRBJ2-7; no clear D. The V end was cut by 0 bases, the J end by 2 bases, with 12 bases between. Germline loops: CDR1 SGHRS, CDR2 YFSETQ. This CDR3 has 15 amino acids. CDR3 nucleotide sequence: TGCGCCAGCAGCTTGGGCGGAACCTTCACCTACGAGCAGTACTTC. It translates to CASSLGGTFTYEQYF.

This clone was picked up one time. This chain joins TRBV5-1 and TRBJ2-7; 8 bases agree with TRBD1. V shed 1 base, J shed 6 bases, and the junction held 6 bases outside the gene matches. CDR3 length: 14 amino acids. Germline CDR1 is SGHRS and CDR2 is YFSETQ. The CDR3 DNA reads as TGCGCCAGCAGCTTGACAGGGGGACCTGGCGAGCAGTACTTC. This sequence encodes CASSLTGGPGEQYF.

This chain connects TRBV7-6 to TRBJ2-1; TRBD2 matches 7 bases. Trimming at V came to 1 base and at J to 4 bases, leaving 10 bases not matched to a gene. This CDR3 contains 17 residues. CDR1 is SGHVS and CDR2 is FNYEAQ in the germline V gene. Here the CDR3 reads CASSLGGSSGSYNEQFF. CDR3 DNA: TGTGCCAGCAGCTTAGGCGGGAGTAGCGGATCTTACAATGAGCAGTTCTTC.

J is TRBJ1-1 and V is TRBV2; D uncertain. V gave up 6 bases and J gave up 5 bases, with 10 bases separating them. This CDR3 spans 12 amino acids. CDR1 and CDR2 from the germline V gene are SNHLY and FYNNEI. The DNA for the CDR3 is TGTGCCAGCAGATCACTAGGGACTGAAGCTTTCTTT. Translating it yields CASRSLGTEAFF.

The chain uses TRBV7-9 and TRBJ2-6, with a possible D match to TRBD1 (5 bases). Germline V gives CDR1 SEHNR, CDR2 FQNEAQ (reference sequence). V gave up 9 bases and J gave up 0 bases, with 12 bases separating them. The CDR3 has 15 amino acids. The DNA of the CDR3 is TGTGCCAGAGACAGTACCAGCTCTGGGGCCAACGTCCTGACTTTC. Its protein product is CARDSTSSGANVLTF. Based on the CDR3 plus reference TRBV7-9 and TRBJ2-6, the full variable domain is DTGVSQNPRHKITKRGQNVTFRCDPISEHNRLYWYRQTLGQGPEFLTYFQNEAQLEKSRLLSDRFSAERPKGSFSTLEIQRTEQGDSAMYLCARDSTSSGANVLTFGAGSRLTVL.

V usage is TRBV23-1 and J usage is TRBJ2-5; 8 positions agree with TRBD2. TRBV23-1 is an open reading frame whose function is uncertain. The CDR3 length is 17 residues. The V and J ends lost 0 bases and 5 bases, in that order; junction bases with no gene match: 11. As DNA, the CDR3 is TGCGCCAGCAGTCAATCCGGGAGGGCCCGGGCGATGGAGACCCAGTACTTC. Protein sequence: CASSQSGRARAMETQYF.

The chain uses TRBV6-5 and TRBJ1-5; no reliable D call. V was trimmed by 0 bases and J by 9 bases, leaving 12 bases between them. The CDR3 sequence is 14 residues long. Germline loops: CDR1 MNHEY, CDR2 SVGAGI. The CDR3 nucleotides read TGTGCCAGCAGTTACTCGAGTCTTTCGGGGCCCCAGCATTTT. It yields the protein CASSYSSLSGPQHF.

This chain joins TRBV5-5 and TRBJ1-1; D perhaps matches TRBD1 (5 bases). This CDR3 spans 15 amino acids. The germline V gene encodes CDR1 SGHKS and CDR2 YYEKEE (reference sequence). Between the trimmed V and J ends, which lost 3 bases and 8 bases, there was a span of 20 bases. CDR3 nucleotides: TGTGCCAGCAGCTCGTACCGGAACCCTGGGGCCGAAGCTTTCTTT. Translated, it gives CASSSYRNPGAEAFF.

The CDR3 DNA is TGCGCCAGCAAGGAAACAGCTCAAGAGACCCAGTACTTC. Protein: CASKETAQETQYF. The chain joins TRBV5-1 to TRBJ2-5; D ambiguous. From germline, CDR1 is SGHRS and CDR2 YFSETQ. The CDR3 is 13 amino acids. Trimming removed 6 bases from V and 2 bases from J, with 11 bases in between. The full variable domain, rest sourced from reference TRBV5-1 and TRBJ2-5, is KAGVTQTPRYLIKTRGQQVTLSCSPISGHRSVSWYQQTPGQGLQFLFEYFSETQRNKGNFPGRFSGRQFSNSRSEMNVSTLELGDSALYLCASKETAQETQYFGPGTRLLVL.

The chain has TRBV9 and TRBJ2-3, with D possibly matching TRBD2 (6 bases). This CDR3 spans 18 amino acids. With 0 bases removed from V and 3 bases from J, the gap between germline ends came to 20 bases. CDR1 SGDLS and CDR2 YYNGEE come from the germline V gene. In DNA form, the CDR3 reads TGTGCCAGCAGCGTAGACTTGGGTGGAGGGAGCCCAACAGATACGCAGTATTTT. This sequence encodes CASSVDLGGGSPTDTQYF.

The V and J genes are TRBV27 and TRBJ1-1; 7 bases line up with TRBD1. Germline-derived CDR1 and CDR2 are MNHEY and SMNVEV (reference sequence). V lost 5 bases and J lost 4; bases outside the gene matches: 7. This CDR3 contains 14 residues. CDR3: CASSERGRGTEAFF. In DNA form, the CDR3 reads TGTGCCAGCAGTGAAAGGGGGCGAGGCACTGAAGCTTTCTTT.

The genes are TRBV6-5 and TRBJ1-1, with D possibly matching TRBD1 (6 bases). This CDR3 is 16 amino acids long. The V gene's germline CDR1 is MNHEY and CDR2 SVGAGI. With 2 bases removed from V and 3 bases from J, the gap between germline ends came to 16 bases. The CDR3 spells CASSYDEANRDTEAFF. The CDR3 DNA reads as TGTGCCAGCAGTTACGACGAAGCAAACAGGGACACTGAAGCTTTCTTT.

To note about this clone: Other DNA variants within this sample encode the same CDR3. The chain employs TRBV3-1 (or the pseudogene TRBV3-2) and TRBJ1-5; D is undetermined. V was pared by 0 bases and J by 2 bases, with 5 bases between. The CDR3 length is 14 residues. Germline V gives CDR1 LGHDT, CDR2 YNNKEL (reference sequence). In nucleotides, the CDR3 is TGTGCCAGCAGCCAAGATCGGGGCAATCAGCCCCAGCATTTT. Translation: CASSQDRGNQPQHF.

This chain connects TRBV2 to TRBJ1-6; D not resolved. V lost 4 bases and J 9 bases, leaving 4 bases between the germline ends. The CDR3 runs to 11 residues. Germline V lookup: CDR1 SNHLY, CDR2 FYNNEI. CDR3 sequence reads: CASSAGSPLHF. In nucleotides, the CDR3 is TGTGCCAGCAGTGCCGGTTCACCCCTCCACTTT.

The rearrangement joins TRBV7-6 to TRBJ2-1; D gene ambiguous. The length of the CDR3 is 18 residues. The germline V gene has CDR1 SGHVS and CDR2 FNYEAQ. Trimming took off 0 bases at V and 0 bases at J, with 15 bases between the two ends. The CDR3: CASSLALPGSSSYNEQFF. Written as DNA, the CDR3 is TGTGCCAGCAGCTTAGCTTTACCGGGTTCTAGCTCCTACAATGAGCAGTTCTTC.

The chain has TRBV7-7 and TRBJ1-5, with TRBD1 as a possible D gene (6 bases). V was trimmed by 3 bases and J by 7 bases, leaving 10 bases between them. CDR1 and CDR2 from the germline V gene are SSHAT and FNYEAQ (reference sequence). The CDR3 runs 13 residues. In DNA, the CDR3 is TGTGCCAGCAGCTTGGGGGCGACCCAGCCCCAGCATTTT. Encoded protein: CASSLGATQPQHF. Variable domain in full (rest from reference TRBV7-7 and TRBJ1-5): GAGVSQSPRYKVTKRGQDVTLRCDPISSHATLYWYQQALGQGPEFLTYFNYEAQPDKSGLPSDRFSAERPEGSISTLTIQRTEQRDSAMYRCASSLGATQPQHFGDGTRLSIL.

The V and J genes are TRBV18 and TRBJ1-3, with 7 nucleotides matching TRBD1. Germline lookup yields CDR1 KGHSH and CDR2 LQKENI. The length of the CDR3 is 16 residues. With 4 bases clipped from V and 4 bases from J, the junction kept 10 bases outside the gene matches. CDR3 loop: CASSQQGTSTGNTIYF. The CDR3 bases are TGTGCCAGCTCACAACAGGGGACCAGCACCGGAAACACCATATATTTT.

This clone has just one count. This rearrangement joins TRBV6-5 to TRBJ2-1; 10 nucleotides line up with TRBD2. This CDR3 is 14 amino acids long. Trimming cost V 6 bases and J 2 bases; bases outside gene matches: 1. The germline V gene has CDR1 MNHEY and CDR2 SVGAGI. The CDR3 region has the DNA TGTGCCAGCAGGCTAGCGGGAGCCTACAATGAGCAGTTCTTC. It specifies CASRLAGAYNEQFF.